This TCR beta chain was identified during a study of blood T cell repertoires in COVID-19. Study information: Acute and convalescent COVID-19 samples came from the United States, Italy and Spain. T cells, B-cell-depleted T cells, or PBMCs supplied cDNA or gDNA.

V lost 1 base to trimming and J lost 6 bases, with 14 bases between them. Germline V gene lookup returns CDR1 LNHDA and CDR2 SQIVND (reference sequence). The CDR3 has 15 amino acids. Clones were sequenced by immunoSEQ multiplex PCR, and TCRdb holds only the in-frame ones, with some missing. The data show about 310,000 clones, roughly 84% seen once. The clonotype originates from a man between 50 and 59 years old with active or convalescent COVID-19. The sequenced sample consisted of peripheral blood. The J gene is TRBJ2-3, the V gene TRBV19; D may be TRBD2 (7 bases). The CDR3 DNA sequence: TGTGCCAGTAGTATAGCGCGGGGGCGCCGGGATACGCAGTATTTT. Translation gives CASSIARGRRDTQYF. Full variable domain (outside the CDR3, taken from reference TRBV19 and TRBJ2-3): DGGITQSPKYLFRKEGQNVTLSCEQNLNHDAMYWYRQDPGQGLRLIYYSQIVNDFQKGDIAEGYSVSREKKESFPLTVTSAQKNPTAFYLCASSIARGRRDTQYFGPGTRLTVL.